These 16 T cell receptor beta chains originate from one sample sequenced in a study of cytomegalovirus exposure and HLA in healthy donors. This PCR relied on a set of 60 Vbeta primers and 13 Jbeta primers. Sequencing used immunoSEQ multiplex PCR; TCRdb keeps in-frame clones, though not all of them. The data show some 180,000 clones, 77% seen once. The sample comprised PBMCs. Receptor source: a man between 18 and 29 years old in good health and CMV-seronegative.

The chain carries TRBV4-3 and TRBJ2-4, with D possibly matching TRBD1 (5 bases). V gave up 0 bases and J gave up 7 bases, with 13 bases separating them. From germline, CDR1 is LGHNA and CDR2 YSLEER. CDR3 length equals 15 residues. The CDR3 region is CASSQDLVSGNIQYF. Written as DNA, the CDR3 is TGCGCCAGCAGCCAAGATTTAGTGTCAGGGAACATTCAGTACTTC.

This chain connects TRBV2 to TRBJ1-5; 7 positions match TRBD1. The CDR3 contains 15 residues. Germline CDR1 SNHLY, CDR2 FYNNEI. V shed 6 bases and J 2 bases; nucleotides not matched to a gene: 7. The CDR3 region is CASRTGDRGNQPQHF. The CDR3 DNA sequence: TGTGCCAGCAGAACAGGGGATCGGGGCAATCAGCCCCAGCATTTT.

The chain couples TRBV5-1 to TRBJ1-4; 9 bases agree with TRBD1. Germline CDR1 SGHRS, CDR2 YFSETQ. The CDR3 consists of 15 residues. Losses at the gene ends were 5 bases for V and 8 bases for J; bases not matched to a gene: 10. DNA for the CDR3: TGCGCCAGCAGTCACAGGACAGGGACAGGGGAAAAACTGTTTTTT. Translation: CASSHRTGTGEKLFF.

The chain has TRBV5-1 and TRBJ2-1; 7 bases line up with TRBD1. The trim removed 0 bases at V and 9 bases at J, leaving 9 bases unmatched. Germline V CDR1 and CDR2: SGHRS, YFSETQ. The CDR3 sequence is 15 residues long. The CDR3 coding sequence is TGCGCCAGCAGCTTGGTGCGACAGGGATCCGGTGAGCAGTTCTTC. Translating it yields CASSLVRQGSGEQFF.

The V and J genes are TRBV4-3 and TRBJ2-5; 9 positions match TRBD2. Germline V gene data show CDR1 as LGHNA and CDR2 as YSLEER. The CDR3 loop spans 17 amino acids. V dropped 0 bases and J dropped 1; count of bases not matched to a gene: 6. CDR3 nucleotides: TGCGCCAGCAGCCAAGAATGGACTAGCGCGATCCAAGAGACCCAGTACTTC. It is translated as CASSQEWTSAIQETQYF.

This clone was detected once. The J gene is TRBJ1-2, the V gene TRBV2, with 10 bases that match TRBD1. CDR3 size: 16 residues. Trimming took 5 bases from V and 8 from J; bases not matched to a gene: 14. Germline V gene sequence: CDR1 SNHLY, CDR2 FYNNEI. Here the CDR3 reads CASSLISGQGSRGYTF. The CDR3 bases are TGTGCCAGCAGTCTCATCTCGGGACAGGGGAGTCGAGGCTACACCTTC.

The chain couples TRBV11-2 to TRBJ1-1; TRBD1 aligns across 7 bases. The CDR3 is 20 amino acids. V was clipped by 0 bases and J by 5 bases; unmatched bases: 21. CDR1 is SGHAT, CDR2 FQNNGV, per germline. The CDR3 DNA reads TGTGCCAGCAGCTTAGATACAGGGCAGGGGGTAAGGGGGTATTGGACTGAAGCTTTCTTT. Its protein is CASSLDTGQGVRGYWTEAFF.

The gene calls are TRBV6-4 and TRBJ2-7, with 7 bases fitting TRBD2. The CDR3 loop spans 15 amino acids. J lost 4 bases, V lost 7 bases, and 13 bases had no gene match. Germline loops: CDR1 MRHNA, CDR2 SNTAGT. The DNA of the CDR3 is TGTGCCAGCAATTCCCTCGCGGGAGAGAGTTACGAGCAGTACTTC. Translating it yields CASNSLAGESYEQYF.

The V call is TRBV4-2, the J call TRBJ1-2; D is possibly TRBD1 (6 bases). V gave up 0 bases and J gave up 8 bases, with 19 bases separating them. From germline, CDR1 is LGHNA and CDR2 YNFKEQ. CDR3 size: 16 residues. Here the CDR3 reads CASSQDVGGAFRGYTF. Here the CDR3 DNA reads TGTGCCAGCAGCCAAGACGTGGGGGGGGCTTTTCGCGGCTACACCTTC.

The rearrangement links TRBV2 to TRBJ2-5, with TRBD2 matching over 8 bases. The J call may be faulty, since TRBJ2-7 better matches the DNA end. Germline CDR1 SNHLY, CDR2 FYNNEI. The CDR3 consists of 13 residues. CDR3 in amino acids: CASSASGGYEQYF. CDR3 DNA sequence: TGTGCCAGCAGTGCCAGCGGGGGCTACGAGCAGTACTTC.

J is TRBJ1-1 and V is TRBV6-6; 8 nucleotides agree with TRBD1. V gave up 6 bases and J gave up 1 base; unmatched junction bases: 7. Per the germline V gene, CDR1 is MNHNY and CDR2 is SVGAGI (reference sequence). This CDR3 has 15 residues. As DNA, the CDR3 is TGTGCCAGCAGCCTTACCGACAGGGGGAACACTGAAGCTTTCTTT. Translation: CASSLTDRGNTEAFF.

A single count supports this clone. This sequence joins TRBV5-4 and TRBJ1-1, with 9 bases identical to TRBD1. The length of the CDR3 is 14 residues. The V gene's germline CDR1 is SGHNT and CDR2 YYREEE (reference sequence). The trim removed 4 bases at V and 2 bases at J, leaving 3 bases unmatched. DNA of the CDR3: TGTGCCAGCAGCCCGGGACAGGGTAACACTGAAGCTTTCTTT. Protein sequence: CASSPGQGNTEAFF. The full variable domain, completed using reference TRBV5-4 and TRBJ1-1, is ETGVTQSPTHLIKTRGQQVTLRCSSQSGHNTVSWYQQALGQGPQFIFQYYREEENGRGNFPPRFSGLQFPNYSSELNVNALELDDSALYLCASSPGQGNTEAFFGQGTRLTVV.

The CDR3 is CASREWEGTEAFF. The DNA of the CDR3 is TGTGCCAGCAGGGAATGGGAGGGCACTGAAGCTTTCTTT. The rearrangement joins TRBV27 to TRBJ1-1, with D unclear. The germline V gene encodes CDR1 MNHEY and CDR2 SMNVEV (reference sequence). V was clipped by 6 bases and J by 4 bases, with 12 bases between them. The CDR3 covers 13 residues.

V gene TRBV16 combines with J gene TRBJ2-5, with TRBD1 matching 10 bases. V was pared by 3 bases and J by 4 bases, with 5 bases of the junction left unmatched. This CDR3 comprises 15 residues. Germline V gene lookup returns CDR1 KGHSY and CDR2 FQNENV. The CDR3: CASSHLRTGGETQYF. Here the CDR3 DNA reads TGTGCCAGCAGCCATTTACGGACAGGGGGAGAGACCCAGTACTTC.

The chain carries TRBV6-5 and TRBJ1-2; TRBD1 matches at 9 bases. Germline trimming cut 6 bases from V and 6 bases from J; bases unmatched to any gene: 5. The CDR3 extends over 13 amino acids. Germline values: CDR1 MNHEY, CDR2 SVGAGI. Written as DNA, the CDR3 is TGTGCCAGCAGAAGACAGGGGGTCGATGGCTACACCTTC. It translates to CASRRQGVDGYTF.

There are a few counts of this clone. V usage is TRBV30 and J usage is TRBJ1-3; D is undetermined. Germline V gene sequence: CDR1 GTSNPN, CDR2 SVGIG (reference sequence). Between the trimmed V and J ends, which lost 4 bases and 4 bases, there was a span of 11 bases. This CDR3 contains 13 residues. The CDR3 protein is CAWTPFEGNTIYF. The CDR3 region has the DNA TGTGCCTGGACCCCATTTGAGGGAAACACCATATATTTT.